Listed below are T cell receptor beta chains from one sample, sequenced in a study of cytomegalovirus exposure and HLA in healthy donors. Here immunoSEQ multiplex PCR was the method, and the copy in TCRdb shows in-frame clones only, minus some. The table has about 210,000 clones, around 76% seen once. The sample consisted of PBMCs. All receptors come from a man aged 35 to 55 in good health and CMV-seropositive. Each CDR3 is given with its conserved first and last residue. D genes are given only for firm matches. Rows may omit the clone size; those that give it use once, few, many or a size class.

TGTGCCAGTAGTATCGGTGGACTAGCCGACACCGGGGAGCTGTTTTTT CASSIGGLADTGELFF TRBD2 TRBJ2-2 NA TRBV19
TGTGCCTGGAAGGGACAGGGTTTTGCTGGGGCCAACGTCCTGACTTTC CAWKGQGFAGANVLTF TRBD1 TRBJ2-6 NA TRBV30
TGCGCCAGTATCCCTGGCGGGAGCACAGATACGCAGTATTTT CASIPGGSTDTQYF NA TRBJ2-3 NA TRBV10-2
TGTGCCATCAGTCGGAGCTCCTACGAGCAGTACTTC CAISRSSYEQYF NA TRBJ2-7 NA TRBV10-3
TGCGCCAGCAGCCAAGAATCAGGGAATGGCAATCAGCCCCAGCATTTT CASSQESGNGNQPQHF NA TRBJ1-5 NA TRBV4-1
TGTGCCAGCAGTTACTCACAGGGGCAGGGTGGCTACACCTTC CASSYSQGQGGYTF TRBD1 TRBJ1-2 NA TRBV6-5
TGTGCCAGCAGTCCGGGGGTAGGAATCGTCTATGGCTACACCTTC CASSPGVGIVYGYTF NA TRBJ1-2 NA TRBV27
TGTGCCAGCAGCTTGGGGGGACTCCCGCGTTGGCAAGAGACCCAGTACTTC CASSLGGLPRWQETQYF NA TRBJ2-5 NA TRBV5-4
TGTGCCAGCAGTTACTCGAGCGGGACTGGAAACACCATATATTTT CASSYSSGTGNTIYF NA TRBJ1-3 NA TRBV6-6
TGTGCCACCAGCAGAGATTCGGGGGGCACCACTGAAGCTTTCTTT CATSRDSGGTTEAFF NA TRBJ1-1 NA TRBV15
TGTGCCAGCAGGGGACAGGGTGATCTTGTGGGCGAGCAGTACTTC CASRGQGDLVGEQYF TRBD1 TRBJ2-7 NA TRBV6-1
TGTGCCTGGAGTGTATCGGGGATGCATAGCAATCAGCCCCAGCATTTT CAWSVSGMHSNQPQHF NA TRBJ1-5 NA TRBV30
TGTGCCAGCAGCTTAGTCACGGGACAGCTTAACTATGGCTACACCTTC CASSLVTGQLNYGYTF TRBD1 TRBJ1-2 once TRBV7-9
NA CASSLGGGQFFGEAFF NA TRBJ1-1 NA TRBV5-1
TGTGCCAGCAGCTTGAGTAGCGGGGTAGGGGCGGAGACCCAGTACTTC CASSLSSGVGAETQYF TRBD2 TRBJ2-5 NA TRBV5-4
TGTGCCAGCAGCTCAGCGCGACTATCAGGATACGAGCAGTACTTC CASSSARLSGYEQYF NA TRBJ2-7 NA TRBV7-2
TGTGCCTGGAGCCCCGGTAGAGGATGGAGCAATCAGCCCCAGCATTTT CAWSPGRGWSNQPQHF NA TRBJ1-5 NA TRBV30
TGTGCCAGCAGCCCTTCCTGGGGGCAGGAAGCTTACTACGAGCAGTACTTC CASSPSWGQEAYYEQYF NA TRBJ2-7 NA TRBV5-5
TGCGCCAGCAGTCGTGTACAGGGGAACACTGAAGCTTTCTTT CASSRVQGNTEAFF NA TRBJ1-1 NA TRBV5-1
TGTGCCAGCAGCAATCACCTACCGGGACTAGCGGGAGCGTACGAGCAGTACTTC CASSNHLPGLAGAYEQYF TRBD2 TRBJ2-7 NA TRBV11-2
TGTGCCAGCTCACTATGGTGGGAGGGCCCGAACACAGATACGCAGTATTTT CASSLWWEGPNTDTQYF TRBD2 TRBJ2-3 NA TRBV18
TGTGCCAGCAGCGCCGGACTACTGGGATACACCTTC CASSAGLLGYTF NA TRBJ1-2 NA TRBV7-9
TGTGCCAGCACCACGGGGTCAGGGGGCTCCTACGAGCAGTACTTC CASTTGSGGSYEQYF TRBD1 TRBJ2-7 NA TRBV6-5
TGCGCCAGCAGCCCGGCCGGGTATAGCAATCAGCCCCAGCATTTT CASSPAGYSNQPQHF NA TRBJ1-5 NA TRBV5-1
TGCGCCAGCAGCCAAACGAGGGTCGAAGGAAGGGATGAAAAACTGTTTTTT CASSQTRVEGRDEKLFF NA TRBJ1-4 NA TRBV4-1
TGTGCCAGCAGTCCGTTGATGGAGAACGAGCAGTACTTC CASSPLMENEQYF NA TRBJ2-7 NA TRBV9
TGTGCCAGCAGTGAATCGGGTTTTAATGAAAAACTGTTTTTT CASSESGFNEKLFF NA TRBJ1-4 NA TRBV2
TGTGCCAGTAGTATAGCCGGGTTCTCTGGAAACACCATATATTTT CASSIAGFSGNTIYF NA TRBJ1-3 NA TRBV19
TGTGCCAGCAGTACTCCGGGACAGGGAAACTATGGCTACACCTTC CASSTPGQGNYGYTF TRBD1 TRBJ1-2 once TRBV6-1
TGTGCCAGCAGCTTAGCGAACGGCTACGAGCAGTACTTC CASSLANGYEQYF NA TRBJ2-7 NA TRBV7-9
TGTGCCAGCACCGAGGGGCCTCTCGCGGGGGGCTACACCTTC CASTEGPLAGGYTF NA TRBJ1-2 few TRBV6-1
TGTGCCAGCAGCGGAACAGGTTATGAGCAGTTCTTC CASSGTGYEQFF NA TRBJ2-1 NA TRBV9
TGCGCCAGCAGCCAATCAACCCAGGGAGGCACTGAAGCTTTCTTT CASSQSTQGGTEAFF NA TRBJ1-1 few TRBV4-1
TGTGCCAGCAGGTATAAGCAGGGTGCTCAGCCCCAGCATTTT CASRYKQGAQPQHF NA TRBJ1-5 NA TRBV27
TGTGCCAGCAGCACCCTTGATCCTCTGGGAGGGGTTCAAGAGACCCAGTACTTC CASSTLDPLGGVQETQYF NA TRBJ2-5 NA TRBV21-1
TGCGCCAGCAGCTTGGCCTGGGGGACAGGGGGAAACAATGAGCAGTTCTTC CASSLAWGTGGNNEQFF TRBD1 TRBJ2-1 NA TRBV5-1
TGCGCCAGCAGTGACGACTATGTAGGGGGTGAGCAGTTCTTC CASSDDYVGGEQFF NA TRBJ2-1 NA TRBV10-1
TGTGCCTGGAGTCCGGGACTAGCGGGAGGTCAAACGCGGGAGCAGTACTTC CAWSPGLAGGQTREQYF TRBD2 TRBJ2-7 NA TRBV30
TGTGCCAGCAGCCAAGCAGGGGAGGGCCGAACAGATACGCAGTATTTT CASSQAGEGRTDTQYF NA TRBJ2-3 NA TRBV4-2
TGCGCCAGCAGCGCGACAGGGCCGAACACTGAAGCTTTCTTT CASSATGPNTEAFF TRBD1 TRBJ1-1 NA TRBV5-1
TGTGCCAGCAGCTTAGCCCAGGGAGGATTGAGGGGGAACACTGAAGCTTTCTTT CASSLAQGGLRGNTEAFF NA TRBJ1-1 NA TRBV7-9
TGTGCCAGCAGCCCACCGGGAGGGGTGACCGGGGAGCTGTTTTTT CASSPPGGVTGELFF TRBD2 TRBJ2-2 NA TRBV9
TGTGCCAGCGGCCCGCCCGGGGCTGCGGGGCGCCCTGAGCAGTTCTTC CASGPPGAAGRPEQFF NA TRBJ2-1 once TRBV9
TGTGCCAGCACCCCGGTCCTCACCGGGGAGCTGTTTTTT CASTPVLTGELFF NA TRBJ2-2 NA TRBV7-6
TGTGCCAGCAGTTTTCGACAGGAAGCTTTCTTT CASSFRQEAFF NA TRBJ1-1 NA TRBV25-1
TGTGCCAGCTCACCACGGACAGGGTCTGGCTACACCTTC CASSPRTGSGYTF TRBD1 TRBJ1-2 NA TRBV18
TGTGCCAGCAGCTCACCAGCTACTAGCAGCTCCTACAATGAGCAGTTCTTC CASSSPATSSSYNEQFF NA TRBJ2-1 NA TRBV7-9
TGTGCCAGCAGTCCGACAGGGGGCGCGGAGTCTTGGGGCTACACCTTC CASSPTGGAESWGYTF TRBD1 TRBJ1-2 NA TRBV7-9
TGTGCCAGCAGTTTATCCGGGACAGGGGGGACCACTAACTATGGCTACACCTTC CASSLSGTGGTTNYGYTF TRBD1 TRBJ1-2 NA TRBV28
TGTGCCACCAAGGCGGACAGCTTCTACGAGCAGTACTTC CATKADSFYEQYF NA TRBJ2-7 NA TRBV19
TGTGCCAGCAGGTTTTTGGGGGCTACGCGTCAGCCCCAGCATTTT CASRFLGATRQPQHF NA TRBJ1-5 NA TRBV6-1
TGTGCCAGCAGCTTATTCAGGGCCCACGAGCAGTACTTC CASSLFRAHEQYF NA TRBJ2-7 NA TRBV7-8
TGCAGCGTTGAAGGGAGCGGGATACTAAATGAGCAGTTCTTC CSVEGSGILNEQFF TRBD2 TRBJ2-1 NA TRBV29-1